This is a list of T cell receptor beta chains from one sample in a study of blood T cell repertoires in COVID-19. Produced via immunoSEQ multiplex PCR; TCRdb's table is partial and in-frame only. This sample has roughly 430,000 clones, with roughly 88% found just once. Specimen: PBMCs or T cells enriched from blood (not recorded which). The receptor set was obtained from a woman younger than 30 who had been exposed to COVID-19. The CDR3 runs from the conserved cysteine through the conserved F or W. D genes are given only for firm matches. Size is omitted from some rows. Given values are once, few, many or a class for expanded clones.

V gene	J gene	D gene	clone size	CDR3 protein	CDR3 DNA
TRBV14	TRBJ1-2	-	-	CASSQGTFYGYTF	TGTGCCAGCAGCCAAGGGACATTCTATGGCTACACCTTC
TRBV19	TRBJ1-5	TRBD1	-	CASREQGARQPQHF	TGTGCCAGTAGGGAACAGGGGGCCAGGCAGCCCCAGCATTTT
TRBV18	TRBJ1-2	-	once	CASSPLDRSGGYTF	TGTGCCAGCTCACCACTCGACAGGTCGGGTGGCTACACCTTC
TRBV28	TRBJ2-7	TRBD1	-	CASSPQDRGGEQYF	TGTGCCAGCAGTCCCCAAGACAGGGGCGGAGAGCAGTACTTC
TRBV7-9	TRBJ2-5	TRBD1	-	CASSLTGGLRETQYF	TGTGCCAGCAGCTTGACAGGGGGCTTGCGAGAGACCCAGTACTTC
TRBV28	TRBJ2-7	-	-	CASSLGTWGISYEQYF	TGTGCCAGCAGTTTAGGGACTTGGGGGATTTCCTACGAGCAGTACTTC
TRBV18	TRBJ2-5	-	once	CASSARAGDEETQYF	TGTGCCAGCTCCGCAAGGGCAGGGGATGAAGAGACCCAGTACTTC
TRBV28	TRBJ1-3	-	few	CAVRPFGGNTIYF	TGTGCCGTACGTCCGTTCGGTGGAAACACCATATATTTT
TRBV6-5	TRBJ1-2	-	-	CTSKRDYGYTF	TGTACCAGCAAGAGAGACTATGGCTACACCTTC
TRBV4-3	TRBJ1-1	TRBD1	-	CASSHSPGQVNTEAFF	TGCGCCAGCAGCCACTCCCCGGGACAGGTGAACACTGAAGCTTTCTTT
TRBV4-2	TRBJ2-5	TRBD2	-	CASSQRTSGGAGETQYF	TGTGCCAGCAGCCAACGAACTAGCGGGGGGGCCGGTGAGACCCAGTACTTC
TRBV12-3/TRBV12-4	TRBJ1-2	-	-	CASSFLTEYGYTF	TGTGCCAGCAGTTTTCTGACGGAGTATGGCTACACCTTC
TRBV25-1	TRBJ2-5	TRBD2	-	CASSALAGDQETQYF	TGTGCCAGCAGTGCCCTAGCGGGGGACCAAGAGACCCAGTACTTC
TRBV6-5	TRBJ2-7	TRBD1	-	CASSYASTGTDEQYF	TGTGCCAGCAGTTACGCCTCGACAGGGACCGACGAGCAGTACTTC
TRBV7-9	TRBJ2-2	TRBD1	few	CASSQGATGELFF	TGTGCCAGCAGTCAGGGGGCAACCGGGGAGCTGTTTTTT
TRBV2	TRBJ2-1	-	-	CASSEELYNEQFF	TGTGCCAGCAGTGAAGAACTGTACAATGAGCAGTTCTTC
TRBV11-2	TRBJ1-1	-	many	CASSPRQRNTEAFF	TGTGCCAGCAGCCCCCGACAGAGGAACACTGAAGCTTTCTTT
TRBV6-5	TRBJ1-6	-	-	CASSYTRTPDSPLHF	TGTGCCAGCAGTTACACTAGAACCCCCGATTCACCCCTCCACTTT
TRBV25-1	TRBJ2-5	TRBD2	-	CASSEPSGGAETQYF	TGTGCCAGCAGTGAGCCTTCGGGGGGGGCGGAGACCCAGTACTTC
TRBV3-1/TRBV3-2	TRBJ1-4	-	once	CASSQVWQINEKLFF	TGTGCCAGCAGCCAAGTCTGGCAGATTAATGAAAAACTGTTTTTT
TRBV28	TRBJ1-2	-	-	CASSITGGYYGYTF	TGTGCCAGCAGTATAACGGGGGGCTACTATGGCTACACCTTC
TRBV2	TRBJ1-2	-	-	CASSDFRGANYGYTF	TGTGCCAGCAGTGATTTCAGGGGAGCTAACTATGGCTACACCTTC
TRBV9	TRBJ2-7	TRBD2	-	CASSLDPGGSYEQYF	TGTGCCAGCAGTCTAGACCCGGGAGGCTCCTACGAGCAGTACTTC
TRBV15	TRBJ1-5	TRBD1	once	CATSRGQVNQPQHF	TGTGCCACCAGCAGGGGACAGGTTAATCAGCCCCAGCATTTT
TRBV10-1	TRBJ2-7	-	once	CASSESGAPSPYEQYF	TGCGCCAGCAGTGAGTCTGGGGCCCCCTCCCCCTACGAGCAGTACTTC
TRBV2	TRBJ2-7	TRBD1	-	CASSVDREYYEQYF	TGTGCCAGCAGTGTGGACAGGGAATACTACGAGCAGTACTTC
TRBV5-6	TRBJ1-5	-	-	CASSSPNQPQHF	TGTGCCAGCAGCTCCCCGAATCAGCCCCAGCATTTT
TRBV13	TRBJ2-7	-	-	CASSRVPLSRGGMSYEQYF	TGTGCCAGCAGCAGAGTCCCCCTTAGCCGCGGCGGGATGAGCTACGAGCAGTACTTC
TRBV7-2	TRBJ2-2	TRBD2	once	CASSLGTSGNTGELFF	TGTGCCAGCAGCCTAGGGACTAGCGGGAACACCGGGGAGCTGTTTTTT
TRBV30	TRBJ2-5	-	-	CAWSVSRSQETQYF	TGTGCCTGGAGTGTGAGCCGGTCCCAAGAGACCCAGTACTTC
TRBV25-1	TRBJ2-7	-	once	CASSDYTAKYYEQYF	TGTGCCAGCAGTGATTATACAGCCAAATACTACGAGCAGTACTTC
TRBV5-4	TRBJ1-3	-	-	CASSLGGGSGNTIYF	TGTGCCAGCAGCTTAGGCGGGGGGTCTGGAAACACCATATATTTT
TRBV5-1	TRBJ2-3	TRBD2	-	CASSLGSVGGTTDTQYF	TGCGCCAGCAGCTTGGGGTCGGTGGGGGGGACCACAGATACGCAGTATTTT
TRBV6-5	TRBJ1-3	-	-	CASSYQALSGNTIYF	TGTGCCAGCAGTTATCAGGCACTCTCTGGAAACACCATATATTTT
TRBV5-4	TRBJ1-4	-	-	CASSGAGSTNEKLFF	TGTGCCAGCAGCGGCGCAGGGTCAACTAATGAAAAACTGTTTTTT
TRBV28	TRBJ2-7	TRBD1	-	CASSHRGPYEQYF	TGTGCCAGCAGTCACAGGGGGCCCTACGAGCAGTACTTC
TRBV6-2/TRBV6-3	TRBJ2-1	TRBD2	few	CASSIASGAYNEQFF	TGTGCCAGCAGTATCGCTAGCGGGGCCTACAATGAGCAGTTCTTC
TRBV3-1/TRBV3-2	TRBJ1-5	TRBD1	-	CASSLGTGHQPQHF	TGTGCCAGCAGCTTAGGGACAGGCCATCAGCCCCAGCATTTT
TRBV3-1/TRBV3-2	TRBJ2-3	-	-	CASSQDRGPTHTQYF	TGTGCCAGCAGCCAAGACAGGGGCCCCACACATACGCAGTATTTT
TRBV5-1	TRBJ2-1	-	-	CASSFRTDNEQFF	TGCGCCAGCAGCTTCCGGACAGACAATGAGCAGTTCTTC
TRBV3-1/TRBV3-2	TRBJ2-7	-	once	CASTLKGTGSYEQYF	TGTGCCAGCACCCTTAAGGGAACGGGGTCCTACGAGCAGTACTTC
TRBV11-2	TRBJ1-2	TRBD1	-	CASSSPRQGLIFNYGYTF	TGTGCCAGCAGCTCCCCCCGACAGGGTCTCATATTTAACTATGGCTACACCTTC
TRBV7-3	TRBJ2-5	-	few	CASSLRRGETQYF	TGTGCCAGCAGCTTAAGGCGGGGAGAGACCCAGTACTTC
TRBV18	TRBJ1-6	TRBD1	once	CASSQDREGSPLHF	TGTGCCAGCTCGCAGGACAGGGAAGGTTCACCCCTCCACTTT
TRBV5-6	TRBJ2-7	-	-	CASSFVTTYEQYF	TGTGCCAGCAGCTTCGTGACAACCTACGAGCAGTACTTC
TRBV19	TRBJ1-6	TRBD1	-	CASSPQTGSFFSPLHF	TGTGCCAGTAGTCCCCAGACAGGGAGCTTCTTTTCACCCCTCCACTTT
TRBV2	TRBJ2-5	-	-	CASRNSGTLETQYF	TGTGCCAGCAGGAATTCCGGGACTTTAGAGACCCAGTACTTC
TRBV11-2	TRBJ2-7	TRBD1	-	CASSRNSGTGSYEQYF	TGTGCCAGCAGCCGAAACTCCGGGACAGGCTCCTACGAGCAGTACTTC
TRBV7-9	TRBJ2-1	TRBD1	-	CASSFRDSSYNEQFF	TGTGCCAGCAGCTTTCGGGACAGCTCCTACAATGAGCAGTTCTTC
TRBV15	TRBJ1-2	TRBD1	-	CATSRRQGASQGYTF	TGTGCCACCAGCAGGCGACAGGGGGCATCTCAAGGCTACACCTTC
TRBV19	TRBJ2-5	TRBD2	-	CASSPGLAGRETQYF	TGTGCCAGTAGTCCGGGACTAGCGGGACGGGAGACCCAGTACTTC
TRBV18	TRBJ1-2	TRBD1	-	CASSPTGQTINGYTF	TGTGCCAGCTCACCGACGGGACAGACCATAAATGGCTACACCTTC
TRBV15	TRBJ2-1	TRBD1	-	CATSRDLTGGLDEQFF	TGTGCCACCAGCAGAGATCTGACAGGGGGCCTTGATGAGCAGTTCTTC
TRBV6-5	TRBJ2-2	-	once	CASSYGGNTGELFF	TGTGCCAGCAGTTATGGCGGGAACACCGGGGAGCTGTTTTTT